This TCR beta chain was retrieved from a study of T cell responses to AZD1222 COVID-19 vaccine. Findings and limits, study-wide: Two AZD1222 administrations were followed by greater Spike-specific TCR breadth and depth. Clonal diversity was possibly underestimated, and white British individuals and females predominated among donors. Without day 14 samples, only post-peak T cell repertoires were studied. Targeting of unmutated variant regions was reportedly seen in nearly half of spike-specific TCRs.

About this clone itself: Its antigen is unknown.

The CDR3 runs to 15 residues. Trimming took off 5 bases at V and 1 base at J, with 12 bases between the two ends. Germline values: CDR1 MNHEY, CDR2 SMNVEV (reference sequence). TCRdb's copy holds only in-frame clones and misses some; the assay was immunoSEQ multiplex PCR. The sample records over 85,000 clones, 70% to 90% being singletons. The rearrangement uses TRBV27 and TRBJ2-4, with D possibly being TRBD1 (5 bases). This receptor was taken from an adult who received the AZD1222 COVID-19 vaccine. The sequenced sample was peripheral blood, obtained 28 days after the second AZD1222 dose. This CDR3 is CASSPSGMAKNIQYF. CDR3 in DNA: TGTGCCAGCAGTCCGTCAGGGATGGCCAAAAACATTCAGTACTTC.